This paragraph covers one T cell receptor (beta chain) sequence. Antigen: not known. The data stem from a study of graft-versus-host responses after intestinal transplantation. The table came from immunoSEQ multiplex PCR; TCRdb's copy has only in-frame clones and leaves some out. The data show approximately 46,000 clones, about four fifths seen once. This CDR3 comprises 15 residues. CDR1 and CDR2 from the germline V gene are SGHTA and FQGNSA. Trimming removed 5 bases at V and 6 bases at J, with 17 bases between. The chain recombines TRBV7-2 with TRBJ2-1; a possible D gene is TRBD2 (6 bases). This TCR derives from a human donor who was the organ donor for an intestinal transplant. This sample comprised unstimulated CD4+ T cells sorted from spleen or lymph node cells, obtained before transplant. CDR3 sequence reads: CASSPRLVGVNEQFF. CDR3 bases: TGTGCCAGCAGCCCAAGACTAGTAGGGGTCAATGAGCAGTTCTTC.